The rows below give T cell receptor beta chains drawn from one sample of a study of neurological immune-mediated disorders. TCRdb processed the 5' RACE reads anew with MiXCR; each CDR3 protein has one entry. The data show about 16,000 distinct CDR3 sequences, approximately 14% seen once. The sequencing input was PBMCs. Receptors originate from a man between 60 and 75 years old with HTLV-1-associated myelopathy (HAM/TSP). Each CDR3 is given with its conserved first and last residue. D genes are given only for firm matches. The listing skips clone size in some rows; elsewhere it reads once, few, many or a size class.

TRBJ2-5,-,medium-sized,TRBV6-5,CASSYLETQYF,TGTGCCAGCAGTTATCTCGAGACCCAGTACTTC
TRBJ2-3,-,many,TRBV7-9,CASSRYEGGTTDTQYF,TGTGCCAGCAGCAGATATGAAGGGGGGACCACAGATACGCAGTATTTT
TRBJ2-5,-,many,TRBV15,CATSRGLQETQYF,TGTGCCACCAGCAGAGGTCTCCAAGAGACCCAGTACTTC
TRBJ1-1,-,many,TRBV20-1,CSAGDALNTEAFF,TGCAGCGCCGGGGACGCCTTGAACACTGAAGCTTTCTTT
TRBJ1-5,-,many,TRBV7-2,CASSLVLGSSNQPQHF,TGTGCCAGCAGCTTAGTTCTGGGCTCTAGCAATCAGCCCCAGCATTTT
TRBJ2-5,-,few,TRBV20-1,CSAFNPGAGETQYF,TGCAGTGCTTTTAATCCGGGGGCCGGGGAGACCCAGTACTTC
TRBJ2-3,-,few,TRBV30,CAWRESSRTQYF,TGTGCCTGGAGAGAAAGCTCACGCACGCAGTATTTT
TRBJ2-6,-,medium-sized,TRBV6-2/TRBV6-3,CASSYQGFSGANVLTF,TGTGCCAGCAGTTACCAGGGGTTCTCTGGGGCCAACGTCCTGACTTTC
TRBJ2-7,TRBD1,many,TRBV6-2/TRBV6-3,CASSFLRGRDEQYF,TGTGCCAGCAGTTTCCTTAGGGGGCGCGACGAGCAGTACTTC
TRBJ1-1,-,medium-sized,TRBV5-1,CASRRGQTEAFF,TGCGCCAGCAGGAGGGGTCAAACTGAAGCTTTCTTT
TRBJ1-3,-,many,TRBV12-3/TRBV12-4,CASRVNRGGFSGNTIYF,TGTGCCAGCAGGGTAAACCGGGGGGGATTCTCTGGAAACACCATATATTTT
TRBJ2-3,TRBD2,-,TRBV7-3,CASSPTGSGVADTQYF,TGTGCCAGCAGCCCTACTGGTAGCGGGGTGGCAGATACGCAGTATTTT
TRBJ2-7,-,many,TRBV5-1,CASSPETLRQGGSF,TGCGCCAGCAGCCCCGAAACCTTAAGACAGGGAGGTTCCTTC
TRBJ1-3,-,many,TRBV7-3,CASSLQAGSGNTIYF,TGTGCCAGCAGCTTACAGGCAGGCTCTGGAAACACCATATATTTT
TRBJ2-1,-,many,TRBV5-1,CASSLGLSSSYNEQFF,TGCGCCAGCAGCTTGGGCCTTTCGAGCTCCTACAATGAGCAGTTCTTC
TRBJ1-3,-,few,TRBV7-6,CASSPRGGLSGNTIYF,TGTGCCAGCAGCCCCCGGGGAGGCCTCTCTGGAAACACCATATATTTT
TRBJ2-5,TRBD2,many,TRBV20-1,CSVRGLAGVRETQYF,TGCAGTGTAAGAGGACTAGCGGGGGTTCGAGAGACCCAGTACTTC
TRBJ2-1,TRBD2,-,TRBV27,CASSFQRGGSDNEQFF,TGTGCCAGCAGTTTCCAGCGGGGGGGGTCGGACAATGAGCAGTTCTTC
TRBJ2-7,TRBD1,many,TRBV29-1,CSAGGQGGEQYF,TGCAGCGCTGGGGGACAGGGAGGCGAGCAGTACTTC
TRBJ1-1,-,medium-sized,TRBV29-1,CAARQTNTEAFF,TGCGCGGCGCGTCAGACTAACACTGAAGCTTTCTTT
TRBJ2-7,TRBD1,many,TRBV7-9,CASSSPGQGLGEQYF,TGTGCCAGCAGCTCCCCCGGACAGGGCCTGGGCGAGCAGTACTTC
TRBJ2-7,TRBD1,-,TRBV20-1,CSARRDRTTYEQYF,TGCAGTGCTAGGAGGGACAGGACGACCTACGAGCAGTACTTC
TRBJ2-7,-,many,TRBV7-3,CASSSQGYGEQYF,TGTGCCAGCAGCTCCCAGGGGTACGGCGAGCAGTACTTC
TRBJ2-1,TRBD1,many,TRBV30,CAWSTGQGDYNEQFF,TGTGCCTGGAGTACGGGACAGGGGGATTACAATGAGCAGTTCTTC
TRBJ1-4,-,many,TRBV7-6,CASSRTETTNEKLFF,TGTGCCAGCAGTCGTACGGAGACAACTAATGAAAAACTGTTTTTT
TRBJ1-2,TRBD1,many,TRBV27,CASSHGQGMIGGYTF,TGTGCCAGCAGTCACGGACAGGGAATGATAGGTGGCTACACCTTC
TRBJ2-7,-,many,TRBV5-1,CASSDTASYEQYF,TGCGCCAGCAGCGACACAGCGTCCTACGAGCAGTACTTC
TRBJ2-7,TRBD1,medium-sized,TRBV6-2/TRBV6-3,CASSLDRGQYEQYF,TGTGCCAGCAGCCTGGACAGGGGGCAGTACGAGCAGTACTTC
TRBJ1-4,TRBD1,many,TRBV28,CASIRDRGTEKLFF,TGTGCCAGCATCCGGGACAGGGGTACTGAAAAACTGTTTTTT
TRBJ2-2,TRBD1,medium-sized,TRBV4-2,CASSLHRGTGELFF,TGTGCCAGCAGCCTACACAGGGGTACCGGGGAGCTGTTTTTT
TRBJ2-2,TRBD1,many,TRBV5-1,CASSSQGVTGELFF,TGCGCCAGCAGCTCACAGGGGGTTACCGGGGAGCTGTTTTTT
TRBJ2-3,-,many,TRBV7-2,CASSFFGAQDTQYF,TGTGCCAGCAGCTTCTTCGGGGCCCAAGATACGCAGTATTTT
TRBJ1-5,-,medium-sized,TRBV20-1,CSARDRGSNQPQHF,TGCAGTGCTAGAGATCGGGGTAGCAATCAGCCCCAGCATTTT
TRBJ1-1,-,many,TRBV7-9,CASSLSFYEGAFF,TGTGCCAGCAGCCTATCATTTTACGAGGGAGCTTTCTTT
TRBJ1-1,TRBD1,many,TRBV20-1,CSASGTGGLRAFF,TGCAGTGCTAGTGGGACAGGGGGCCTGAGGGCTTTCTTT
TRBJ1-3,-,many,TRBV5-1,CASSSTTDSGNTIYF,TGCGCCAGCAGCTCGACGACAGACTCTGGAAACACCATATATTTT
TRBJ2-5,TRBD2,-,TRBV4-2,CASSQPSGGAETQYF,TGTGCCAGCAGCCAGCCTAGCGGGGGGGCAGAGACCCAGTACTTC
TRBJ2-5,-,many,TRBV5-6,CASSLGGTGGETQYF,TGTGCCAGCAGCTTGGGGGGGACTGGAGGAGAGACCCAGTACTTC
TRBJ2-3,-,-,TRBV7-7,CASSLSSGRTDTQYF,TGTGCCAGCAGCTTAAGTAGCGGACGCACAGATACGCAGTATTTT
TRBJ2-7,TRBD1,once,TRBV4-2,CASSPSTGGTHEQYF,TGTGCCAGCAGCCCCAGCACAGGGGGCACCCACGAGCAGTACTTC
TRBJ2-3,-,-,TRBV7-8,CASSVDRGVTDTQYF,TGTGCCAGCAGCGTCGACAGAGGGGTGACAGATACGCAGTATTTT
TRBJ1-4,TRBD1,many,TRBV5-1,CASSSRTGGIATNEKLFF,TGCGCCAGCAGCTCACGGACAGGGGGGATTGCAACTAATGAAAAACTGTTTTTT
TRBJ2-7,TRBD2,medium-sized,TRBV7-9,CASNPSGGTYEQYF,TGTGCCAGCAACCCGAGCGGGGGGACCTACGAGCAGTACTTC
TRBJ2-1,TRBD2,many,TRBV7-2,CASSSMLGAGGSYNEQFF,TGTGCCAGCAGCTCAATGTTGGGGGCGGGGGGCTCCTACAATGAGCAGTTCTTC
TRBJ2-5,-,-,TRBV12-3/TRBV12-4,CANSLGGQQTQYF,TGTGCCAACAGTTTGGGCGGTCAACAGACCCAGTACTTC
TRBJ2-3,TRBD2,-,TRBV5-1,CTSSLLAGTDTQYF,TGCACCAGTAGCTTGCTAGCGGGCACAGATACGCAGTATTTT
TRBJ2-6,TRBD1,many,TRBV12-3/TRBV12-4,CASRRLGTGPLSGANVLTF,TGTGCCAGCAGGCGACTCGGGACAGGGCCCCTCTCTGGGGCCAACGTCCTGACTTTC
TRBJ1-5,TRBD1,many,TRBV12-3/TRBV12-4,CASSLAKGGGQPQHF,TGTGCCAGCAGTTTAGCGAAAGGGGGCGGACAGCCCCAGCATTTT
TRBJ1-1,-,-,TRBV3-1,CARRSLDTEAFF,TGTGCCAGAAGATCCCTGGATACTGAAGCTTTCTTT
TRBJ1-2,-,-,TRBV19,CASRLSDTSRYGYTF,TGTGCCAGTAGACTATCGGACACTAGCCGCTATGGCTACACCTTC
TRBJ2-7,TRBD1,many,TRBV5-1,CASSTGQAPYEQYF,TGCGCCAGCAGCACAGGACAGGCCCCCTACGAGCAGTACTTC
TRBJ1-6,-,once,TRBV11-3,CASRKATWSKSPLHF,TGTGCCAGCAGGAAAGCGACATGGTCGAAATCACCCCTCCACTTT
TRBJ2-3,-,many,TRBV5-1,CASSLEGRSLDTQYF,TGCGCCAGCAGCTTGGAGGGTCGGAGTTTGGATACGCAGTATTTT